This T cell receptor (beta chain) was profiled in a study of T cells in narcolepsy. At the level of the study: Healthy controls were enrolled alongside patients with narcolepsy type 1 or type 2. General study findings and limits: No autoreactive T cell clone sequences appeared in some memory CD4+ repertoires.

This clone occurred a few times. The antigen remains unidentified. Other DNA sequences of this sample code for an identical CDR3. In germline, CDR1 is KGHSH, CDR2 LQKENI. This CDR3 is built from 15 residues. V lost 0 bases, J lost 3 bases, and 9 bases lay in between. Data came from immunoSEQ multiplex PCR; TCRdb stores just in-frame clones and leaves some out. The sample lists 25,000 to 35,000 clones, 75% to 90% occurring once. The sample comprised CD45RA- memory CD4+ T cells from PBMCs. This clonotype was obtained from a human donor with narcolepsy. The J gene is TRBJ1-5, the V gene TRBV18; no firm D call. The DNA of the CDR3 is TGTGCCAGCTCACCACCTGGGCAACTCAATCAGCCCCAGCATTTT. The encoded protein is CASSPPGQLNQPQHF.